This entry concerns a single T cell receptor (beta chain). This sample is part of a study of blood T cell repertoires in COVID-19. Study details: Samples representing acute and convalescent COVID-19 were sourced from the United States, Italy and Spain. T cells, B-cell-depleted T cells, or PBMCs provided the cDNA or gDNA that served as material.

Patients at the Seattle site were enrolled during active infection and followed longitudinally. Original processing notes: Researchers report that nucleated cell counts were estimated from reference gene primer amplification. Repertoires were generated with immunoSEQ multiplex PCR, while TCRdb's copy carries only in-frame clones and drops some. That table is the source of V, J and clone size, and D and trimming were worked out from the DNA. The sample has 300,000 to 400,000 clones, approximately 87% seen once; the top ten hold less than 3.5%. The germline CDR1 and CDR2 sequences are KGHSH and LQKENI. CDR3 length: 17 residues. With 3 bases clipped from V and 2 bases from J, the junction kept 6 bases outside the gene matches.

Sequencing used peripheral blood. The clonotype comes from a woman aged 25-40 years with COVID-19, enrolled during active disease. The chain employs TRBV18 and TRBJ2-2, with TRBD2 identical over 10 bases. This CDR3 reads CASSPRASGSNTGELFF. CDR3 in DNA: TGTGCCAGCTCACCTAGGGCTAGCGGGAGTAACACCGGGGAGCTGTTTTTT.